This T cell receptor beta chain came from a study of cytomegalovirus exposure and HLA in healthy donors. As for the study in general: Among the 300 to 400 donors who were genotyped, about 84% fell in the genetic ancestry cluster that is associated with self-reported Caucasian donors. Study findings and constraints: TCR beta V segments were, for the most part, productive about 87% or about 30% of the time in an earlier analysis.

Concerning this clone: Its antigen is as yet unknown.

With 60 Vbeta and 13 Jbeta primers, the PCR was carried out. TCRdb keeps only in-frame clones here, not all; method: immunoSEQ multiplex PCR. The table includes some 160,000 clones, 65% to 80% detected once. From germline, CDR1 is GTSNPN and CDR2 SVGIG (reference sequence). The CDR3 is 16 amino acids. V was shortened by 1 base and J by 5 bases, with 20 bases between the two germline ends. The chain has TRBV30 and TRBJ2-5; tentative D call: TRBD2 (6 bases). The TCR comes from a woman aged 25 to 39 in good health and CMV-seronegative. The sample consisted of PBMCs. CDR3 coding DNA: TGTGCCTGGAGTGCCCTCGGCGGGATGTCTGGGGAGACCCAGTACTTC. This codes for CAWSALGGMSGETQYF.